Listed below are T cell receptor beta chains from one sample, sequenced in a study of T cells in Graves' hyperthyroidism and ophthalmopathy. One entry per CDR3 protein, called by TCRdb with MiXCR from the multiplex PCR reads. The repertoire has more than 450,000 distinct CDR3 sequences, 15% to 20% of them found once; the top ten carry 40% to 50%. Sequenced sample: blood. The receptors come from a man aged 35-49 years with Graves' ophthalmopathy. Each CDR3 is given with its conserved first and last residue. D genes are given only for firm matches. Clone size is stated in some rows and not others, as once, few, many or a class when expanded.

abundance	v_gene	len	j_gene	d_gene	CDR3nt	CDR3aa
few	TRBV7-2	16	TRBJ2-5	TRBD2	TGTGCCAGCAGCCAATCTCGACTAGCGTGGGATGAGACCCAGTACTTC	CASSQSRLAWDETQYF
many	TRBV6-2/TRBV6-3	13	TRBJ1-5	NA	TGTGCCAGCAGAACTTCAGCGAATCAGCCCCAGCATTTT	CASRTSANQPQHF
NA	TRBV5-6	15	TRBJ2-7	TRBD1	TGTGCCAGCAGCTTTCTCGGGACAGCCTCCTACGAGCAGTACTTC	CASSFLGTASYEQYF
many	TRBV27	14	TRBJ2-2	NA	TGTGCCATGAGAGGAGCCTGGTCCACCGGGGAGCTGTTTTTT	CAMRGAWSTGELFF
many	TRBV2	17	TRBJ1-4	NA	TGTGCCAGCAGTGAGGGGACACGGACTTCGGTTAATGAAAAACTGTTTTTT	CASSEGTRTSVNEKLFF
many	TRBV28	17	TRBJ2-1	TRBD2	TGTGCCAGCAGTTCGGGGACAGCGGGGGGATCCTACAATGAGCAGTTCTTC	CASSSGTAGGSYNEQFF
few	TRBV29-1	13	TRBJ1-5	NA	TGCAGCGTTGAGGAGAATAGCAATCAGCCCCAGCATTTT	CSVEENSNQPQHF
many	TRBV9	14	TRBJ2-7	NA	TGTGCCAGCAGCGTACGCTTGGAACCCTACGAGCAGTACTTC	CASSVRLEPYEQYF
many	TRBV20-1	15	TRBJ2-7	TRBD1	TGCAGTGCTAGAGAAGGGACAGGGGGCGTCTACGAGCAGTACTTC	CSAREGTGGVYEQYF
NA	TRBV20-1	12	TRBJ2-5	TRBD2	TGCAGTGCTACCGGGACTAGCGGGCCCCAGTACTTC	CSATGTSGPQYF
once	TRBV15	13	TRBJ1-2	NA	TGTGCCACCAGCAGAGCGGGCCCGGGGAGCTACACCTTC	CATSRAGPGSYTF
many	TRBV12-3/TRBV12-4	13	TRBJ1-1	NA	TGTGCCAGCACCCCGGGATGGGTTGGGGAAGCTTTCTTT	CASTPGWVGEAFF